A single T cell receptor (beta chain) is shown here with its context. This sample is drawn from a study of CD8 T cells in Susac syndrome. The TEMRA cells underwent FACS enrichment, while the CD8+ and CD4+ T cells underwent negative isolation. Random-hexamer reverse transcription was applied to about 0.45 to 1 ug RNA. TCRdb re-derived calls from the immunoSEQ multiplex PCR reads in MiXCR, one entry per CDR3 protein. The sample consists of hundreds of thousands of distinct CDR3 sequences, 85% to 95% of them appearing once. V was shortened by 0 bases and J by 5 bases, with 11 bases between the two germline ends. The CDR3 runs 14 residues. CDR1 SGDLS and CDR2 YYNGEE come from the germline V gene.

V is TRBV9 and J is TRBJ2-5, with a weak D call TRBD1 (6 bases). The sequenced sample was CD4+ T cells from PBMCs. This clonotype was obtained from a human donor with multiple sclerosis. This CDR3 reads CASSVGGRGETQYF. Written as DNA, the CDR3 is TGTGCCAGCAGCGTAGGGGGGCGTGGGGAGACCCAGTACTTC. The full variable domain, its missing parts supplied by reference TRBV9 and TRBJ2-5, is DSGVTQTPKHLITATGQRVTLRCSPRSGDLSVYWYQQSLDQGLQFLIQYYNGEERAKGNILERFSAQQFPDLHSELNLSSLELGDSALYFCASSVGGRGETQYFGPGTRLLVL.